Listed below are T cell receptor beta chains from one sample, sequenced in a study of blood T cell repertoires in COVID-19. Produced via immunoSEQ multiplex PCR; TCRdb's table is partial and in-frame only. The top ten clones hold 2% to 2.5% of a sample with about 180,000 clones, roughly nine tenths of them seen once. Material: PBMCs or T cells enriched from blood (not recorded which). Receptors originate from a woman aged 40-49 years with acute COVID-19. The conserved cysteine and the conserved F or W are not part of the CDR3 here.

>14|TRBJ2-5|TRBV7-2
ASNRAERGGRETQY
>11|TRBJ1-4|TRBV5-1
ASSFGAGEKLF
>14|TRBJ2-4|TRBV7-9
ASSFPADRGRNIQY
>12|TRBJ1-6|TRBV30
AWSVPQYNSPLH
>11|TRBJ2-1|TRBV29-1
SGRLAGGDEQF
>11|TRBJ2-7|TRBV2
ASTGDSAYEQY
>11|TRBJ2-7|TRBV11-2
ASSSGTGSEQY
>15|TRBJ1-1|TRBV5-6
ASSSWRNRGPNTEAF
>12|TRBJ2-3|TRBV27
ASTLGGGTDTQY
>10|TRBJ2-1|TRBV6-5
ASTQAGVEQF
>12|TRBJ1-3|TRBV6-5
ASTRGQDLNTIY
>12|TRBJ2-1|TRBV29-1
SVPLAGGQREQF
>12|TRBJ1-5|TRBV10-3
AISEGMQRQPQH
>11|TRBJ1-3|TRBV7-2
ASSATTGNTIY